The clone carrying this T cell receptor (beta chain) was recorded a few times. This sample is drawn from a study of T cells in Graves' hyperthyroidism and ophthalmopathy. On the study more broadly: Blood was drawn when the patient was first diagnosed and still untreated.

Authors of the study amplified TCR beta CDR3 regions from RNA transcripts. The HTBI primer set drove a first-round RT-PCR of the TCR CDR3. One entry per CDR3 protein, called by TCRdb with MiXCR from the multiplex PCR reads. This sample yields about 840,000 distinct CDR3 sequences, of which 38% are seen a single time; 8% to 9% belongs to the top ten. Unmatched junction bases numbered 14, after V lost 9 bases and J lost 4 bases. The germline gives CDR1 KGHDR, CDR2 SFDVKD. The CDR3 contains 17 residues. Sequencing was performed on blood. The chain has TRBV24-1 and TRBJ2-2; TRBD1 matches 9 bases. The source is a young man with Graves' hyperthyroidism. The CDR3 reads CATAVEGQGSTTGELFF. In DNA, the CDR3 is TGTGCCACCGCTGTTGAGGGACAGGGATCGACCACCGGGGAGCTGTTTTTT.